The 14 T cell receptor beta chains reported below all come from one sample, sequenced in a study of shared clonotypes between healthy human individuals. Assay used: immunoSEQ multiplex PCR; TCRdb lists only in-frame clones, some missing. The top ten hold around 0.14% of the sample, which has 2 million to 3 million clones, 85% to 95% seen once. The sequencing input was naive CD4+ T cells sorted from blood. Subset of the sample: CD45RA+ positively selected. Receptors originate from a man aged 18 to 30 in good health.

The chain carries TRBV5-1 and TRBJ2-3, with D tentatively TRBD2 (6 bases). CDR3 length equals 17 residues. In germline, CDR1 is SGHRS, CDR2 YFSETQ. V dropped 1 base and J dropped 0 bases, with 15 bases sitting between them. The CDR3: CASSLFSTGGSTDTQYF. The CDR3 DNA reads as TGCGCCAGCAGCTTGTTTTCAACCGGGGGAAGCACAGATACGCAGTATTTT. Complete variable domain (other parts from reference TRBV5-1 and TRBJ2-3): KAGVTQTPRYLIKTRGQQVTLSCSPISGHRSVSWYQQTPGQGLQFLFEYFSETQRNKGNFPGRFSGRQFSNSRSEMNVSTLELGDSALYLCASSLFSTGGSTDTQYFGPGTRLTVL.

This clone was seen just once. The chain has TRBV19 and TRBJ2-7; D possibly corresponds to TRBD1 (6 bases). Germline CDR1 and CDR2: LNHDA and SQIVND (reference sequence). V was cut by 5 bases and J by 3 bases, with 14 bases left in between. The CDR3 covers 14 residues. DNA of the CDR3: TGTGCCAGTAGTCCGAGGCAGGGGTACTACGAGCAGTACTTC. This sequence encodes CASSPRQGYYEQYF.

This sequence joins TRBV11-1 and TRBJ2-3, with D maybe TRBD2 (5 bases). The CDR3 loop spans 16 amino acids. CDR1 and CDR2 (germline): SGHAT, FQDESV (reference sequence). V was pared by 5 bases and J by 5 bases, with 20 bases between. The CDR3 sequence is CASSPGPGEAVDTQYF. CDR3 bases: TGTGCCAGCAGCCCTGGCCCCGGGGAAGCGGTAGATACGCAGTATTTT. The full variable domain, rest sourced from reference TRBV11-1 and TRBJ2-3, is EAEVAQSPRYKITEKSQAVAFWCDPISGHATLYWYRQILGQGPELLVQFQDESVVDDSQLPKDRFSAERLKGVDSTLKIQPAELGDSAMYLCASSPGPGEAVDTQYFGPGTRLTVL.

The chain carries TRBV28 and TRBJ2-6; D remains ambiguous. V lost 5 bases and J lost 4, with 6 bases in between. The CDR3 totals 13 residues. Germline V gene lookup returns CDR1 MDHEN and CDR2 SYDVKM. CDR3 residues: CASSVNGANVLTF. CDR3 coding DNA: TGTGCCAGCAGTGTGAACGGGGCCAACGTCCTGACTTTC. The entire variable domain, with the rest obtained from reference TRBV28 and TRBJ2-6, is as follows: DVKVTQSSRYLVKRTGEKVFLECVQDMDHENMFWYRQDPGLGLRLIYFSYDVKMKEKGDIPEGYSVSREKKERFSLILESASTNQTSMYLCASSVNGANVLTFGAGSRLTVL.

The V gene is TRBV9, the J gene TRBJ1-2, with a weak D call TRBD1 (5 bases). The CDR3 has 14 amino acids. The V gene's germline CDR1 is SGDLS and CDR2 YYNGEE. V was shortened by 0 bases and J by 6 bases, with 12 bases between the two germline ends. CDR3 DNA sequence: TGTGCCAGCAGCGTAGACCCAGGGATTGATGGCTACACCTTC. Translation: CASSVDPGIDGYTF.

The CDR3 spells CASSQEEGPPLHF. CDR3 nucleotides: TGTGCCAGCAGCCAAGAGGAGGGGCCACCCCTCCACTTT. The rearrangement links TRBV5-8 to TRBJ1-6; tentatively, D is TRBD1 (5 bases). Deletions cut 4 bases from V and 11 bases from J, with 13 bases between. CDR1 SGHTS and CDR2 YDEGEE come from the germline V gene. CDR3 length equals 13 residues.

The rearrangement uses TRBV2 and TRBJ2-1, with TRBD1 as a possible D gene (5 bases). This CDR3 is built from 13 residues. Trimming stripped 8 bases from V and 0 bases from J, with 8 bases between. CDR1 and CDR2 (germline): SNHLY, FYNNEI. The chain's CDR3 is CASGASSYNEQFF. The DNA of the CDR3 is TGTGCCAGCGGGGCGAGCTCCTACAATGAGCAGTTCTTC.

The V call is TRBV28, the J call TRBJ2-7; D not certain. V dropped 5 bases and J dropped 4 bases, with 12 bases sitting between them. The CDR3 sequence is 13 residues long. Germline V gene sequence: CDR1 MDHEN, CDR2 SYDVKM. CDR3 amino acids: CASSQGRPYEQYF. Written as DNA, the CDR3 is TGTGCCAGCAGTCAAGGACGGCCTTACGAGCAGTACTTC.

This chain uses TRBV19 with TRBJ2-6, with a possible D match to TRBD1 (5 bases). CDR1 LNHDA and CDR2 SQIVND come from the germline V gene (reference sequence). The CDR3 is made up of 16 amino acids. Trimming cost V 5 bases and J 3 bases, with 14 bases left between them. This CDR3 reads CASSSDTYFGANVLTF. CDR3 nucleotides: TGTGCCAGTAGTTCGGACACGTACTTTGGGGCCAACGTCCTGACTTTC.

The chain carries TRBV4-1 and TRBJ2-3; 9 bases are shared with TRBD2. Trimming at V came to 4 bases and at J to 4 bases, leaving 12 bases not matched to a gene. This CDR3 is 17 amino acids long. Germline values: CDR1 MGHRA, CDR2 YSYEKL. The CDR3 is CASSRHNSGSQADTQYF. The CDR3 DNA reads as TGCGCCAGCAGCCGACACAATAGCGGGAGTCAGGCAGATACGCAGTATTTT.

This clone has a single count. V and J are TRBV5-1 and TRBJ1-4; D remains unclear. The germline V and J ends were trimmed by 0 bases and 7 bases, with 13 bases remaining between them. The CDR3 extends over 15 amino acids. The germline CDR1 and CDR2 sequences are SGHRS and YFSETQ. CDR3 residues: CASSLVRAKGEKLFF. DNA for the CDR3: TGCGCCAGCAGCTTGGTGAGGGCCAAGGGTGAAAAACTGTTTTTT.

The V call is TRBV14, the J call TRBJ2-7; D remains ambiguous. The length of the CDR3 is 13 residues. Germline CDR1 and CDR2: SGHDN and FVKESK. Trimming cost V 4 bases and J 4 bases, with 11 bases left between them. DNA of the CDR3: TGTGCCAGCAGCCCCGGTATCCGGTACGAGCAGTACTTC. Translated, it gives CASSPGIRYEQYF.

The J gene is TRBJ2-7, the V gene TRBV2; TRBD2 might be the D (5 bases). Germline loops: CDR1 SNHLY, CDR2 FYNNEI. The length of the CDR3 is 14 residues. Trimming took off 6 bases at V and 3 bases at J, with 15 bases between the two ends. CDR3 DNA sequence: TGTGCCAGCAGACAGTCCGCGGCGGGCTACGAGCAGTACTTC. It yields the protein CASRQSAAGYEQYF.

V gene TRBV2 combines with J gene TRBJ2-1, with D tentatively TRBD1 (6 bases). In germline, CDR1 is SNHLY, CDR2 FYNNEI. Trimming cost V 6 bases and J 0 bases, with 12 bases left between them. There are 15 residues in the CDR3. Here the CDR3 reads CASSIQGPSYNEQFF. CDR3 DNA: TGTGCCAGCAGCATACAGGGCCCCTCCTACAATGAGCAGTTCTTC.